These 24 T cell receptor beta chains share one sample of origin, sequenced in a study of T cell changes during pregnancy in multiple sclerosis. Here immunoSEQ multiplex PCR was the method, and the copy in TCRdb shows in-frame clones only, minus some. The sample has around 75,000 clones; about 89% are singletons. The sequenced sample was peripheral blood, obtained in the first trimester of pregnancy. The receptor source for this set is a female donor in good health, enrolled as a control in a pregnancy study.

The CDR3 DNA sequence: TGTGCCAGCAGCTTAGCGCTTAACAGCAAAGAGACCCAGTACTTC. Protein sequence: CASSLALNSKETQYF. The V and J genes are TRBV7-9 and TRBJ2-5; D unclear. CDR1 is SEHNR, CDR2 FQNEAQ, per germline (reference sequence). Between the trimmed V and J ends, which lost 0 bases and 3 bases, there was a span of 11 bases. This CDR3 is 15 amino acids long.

The V gene is TRBV25-1, the J gene TRBJ1-4; D not certain. The germline V and J ends were trimmed by 4 bases and 8 bases, with 8 bases remaining between them. This CDR3 has 12 amino acids. The V gene's germline CDR1 is MGHDK and CDR2 SYGVNS. The CDR3 protein is CASSAPQEKLFF. The CDR3 nucleotides read TGTGCCAGCAGTGCCCCCCAGGAAAAACTGTTTTTT.

CDR3 nucleotides: TGTGCCAGCAGTCTGGAGGGGTATGGCTACACCTTC. It specifies CASSLEGYGYTF. The rearrangement links TRBV2 to TRBJ1-2; TRBD1 is a possible D gene (5 bases). This CDR3 spans 12 amino acids. Germline assignment: CDR1 SNHLY and CDR2 FYNNEI. V shed 5 bases and J shed 5 bases, with 9 bases lying between them.

The gene calls are TRBV6-1 and TRBJ2-7; 7 bases agree with TRBD1. CDR3 length: 16 amino acids. From germline, CDR1 is MNHNS and CDR2 SASEGT. The V gene end was trimmed by 2 bases and the J gene end by 4 bases; junction bases not matched to a gene: 11. CDR3 residues: CASSEMGRGPHYEQYF. CDR3 DNA sequence: TGTGCCAGCAGTGAAATGGGTAGGGGGCCCCATTACGAGCAGTACTTC.

The chain employs TRBV28 and TRBJ2-1, with no clear D. The CDR3 runs to 15 residues. Trimming took off 3 bases at V and 5 bases at J, with 14 bases between the two ends. Germline assignment: CDR1 MDHEN and CDR2 SYDVKM. CDR3 sequence: CASSFAKRRDNEQFF. DNA for the CDR3: TGTGCCAGCAGTTTCGCCAAAAGAAGAGACAATGAGCAGTTCTTC.

This clone was detected once. The chain carries TRBV19 and TRBJ2-3, with a tentative D call TRBD2 (6 bases). Germline CDR1 is LNHDA and CDR2 is SQIVND (reference sequence). The CDR3 covers 13 residues. V lost 7 bases and J 2 bases, leaving 10 bases between the germline ends. The CDR3 sequence is CASNRGSTDTQYF. The CDR3 region has the DNA TGTGCCAGTAACCGGGGGTCCACAGATACGCAGTATTTT.

The chain links TRBV2 to TRBJ2-5; 7 nucleotides match TRBD1. The germline gives CDR1 SNHLY, CDR2 FYNNEI. Losses at the gene ends were 7 bases for V and 6 bases for J; bases not matched to a gene: 20. The CDR3 runs to 17 residues. Here the CDR3 reads CASTSAPGTERRKTQYF. The CDR3 nucleotides read TGTGCCAGCACGTCGGCTCCGGGGACAGAGAGGAGAAAGACCCAGTACTTC.

V and J are TRBV5-6 and TRBJ2-3; 10 bases are a match to TRBD2. The V and J ends lost 4 bases and 2 bases, in that order; junction bases with no gene match: 13. The CDR3 is 18 amino acids. CDR1 SGHDT and CDR2 YYEEEE come from the germline V gene. Here the CDR3 reads CASSLISGGSLSTDTQYF. The CDR3 DNA sequence: TGTGCCAGCAGCCTAATTAGCGGGGGGAGCCTTTCCACAGATACGCAGTATTTT.

The chain links TRBV12-5 to TRBJ1-2, with TRBD1 matching 8 bases. CDR1 LGHNT and CDR2 FRNRAP come from the germline V gene. The CDR3 extends over 14 amino acids. V lost 6 bases to trimming and J lost 8 bases; unmatched junction nucleotides: 11. In DNA, the CDR3 is TGTGCTAGTGGCCCGGGACAGGCGGCGGGGGGCTACACCTTC. This sequence encodes CASGPGQAAGGYTF.

This clone was seen more than once but under ten times. The chain couples TRBV19 to TRBJ1-5; tentative D call: TRBD1 (6 bases). Germline CDR1 reads LNHDA; CDR2 reads SQIVND (reference sequence). The CDR3 runs to 13 residues. V was clipped by 4 bases and J by 10 bases, with 14 bases between them. CDR3 amino acids: CASSSDRLEPQHF. CDR3 in DNA: TGTGCCAGTAGTAGTGACAGGCTAGAACCCCAGCATTTT.

The chain uses TRBV9 and TRBJ1-4; D is ambiguous. The V end was cut by 6 bases, the J end by 6 bases, with 18 bases between. CDR1 is SGDLS, CDR2 YYNGEE, per germline. CDR3 length: 15 residues. CDR3 in DNA: TGTGCCAGCACCTTAGGCCCCGGGTTGGATGAAAAACTGTTTTTT. Its translation is CASTLGPGLDEKLFF.

This clone has only one observation. The chain joins TRBV7-9 to TRBJ1-2; 8 bases map to TRBD1. Germline V gene data show CDR1 as SEHNR and CDR2 as FQNEAQ (reference sequence). The CDR3 totals 12 residues. After removal of 4 bases from V and 10 bases from J, the junction contained 5 bases not matched to a gene. The CDR3 sequence: CASSSRTGYYTF. The CDR3 DNA sequence: TGTGCCAGCAGCTCCCGGACAGGGTACTACACCTTC.

The rearrangement links TRBV9 to TRBJ1-1; TRBD1 might be the D (6 bases). This CDR3 has 15 residues. Germline loops: CDR1 SGDLS, CDR2 YYNGEE. Trimming left V 3 bases short and J 3 bases short, with 15 bases between. The CDR3 loop reads CASSDDRRRHTEAFF. The CDR3 DNA is TGTGCCAGCAGCGATGACAGGAGAAGGCACACTGAAGCTTTCTTT.

The J gene is TRBJ1-2, the V gene TRBV29-1; D remains unclear. Per the germline V gene, CDR1 is SQVTM and CDR2 is ANQGSEA. The CDR3 is 10 amino acids. Deletions cut 4 bases from V and 8 bases from J, with 8 bases between. CDR3 DNA sequence: TGCAGCGTTGGAGGTGGGGGCTACACCTTC. Its translation: CSVGGGGYTF.

CDR3 DNA sequence: TGTGCCAGCTCACCGGGACAGCTTAAAGAGACCCAGTACTTC. Amino acids: CASSPGQLKETQYF. The J gene is TRBJ2-5, the V gene TRBV18, with 7 bases matching TRBD1. In germline, CDR1 is KGHSH, CDR2 LQKENI. The CDR3 length is 14 residues. The V and J ends lost 3 bases and 3 bases, in that order; junction bases with no gene match: 4. Based on the CDR3 plus reference TRBV18 and TRBJ2-5, the full variable domain is NAGVMQNPRHLVRRRGQEARLRCSPMKGHSHVYWYRQLPEEGLKFMVYLQKENIIDESGMPKERFSAEFPKEGPSILRIQQVVRGDSAAYFCASSPGQLKETQYFGPGTRLLVL.

The chain uses TRBV9 and TRBJ2-5; weak D call: TRBD2 (6 bases). V lost 4 bases and J 2 bases, leaving 15 bases between the germline ends. The length of the CDR3 is 15 residues. Germline V gene lookup returns CDR1 SGDLS and CDR2 YYNGEE. The CDR3: CASSPLGGPQETQYF. The CDR3 DNA is TGTGCCAGCAGCCCCTTGGGGGGACCGCAAGAGACCCAGTACTTC. Supplemented by reference TRBV9 and TRBJ2-5, the full variable domain reads DSGVTQTPKHLITATGQRVTLRCSPRSGDLSVYWYQQSLDQGLQFLIQYYNGEERAKGNILERFSAQQFPDLHSELNLSSLELGDSALYFCASSPLGGPQETQYFGPGTRLLVL.

This clone was seen once. The chain combines TRBV25-1 with TRBJ1-2; D not certain. CDR3 length: 13 residues. V was clipped by 3 bases and J by 3 bases, with 8 bases between them. Germline CDR1 is MGHDK and CDR2 is SYGVNS. DNA for the CDR3: TGTGCCAGCAGTGATGTCCGAGACTATGGCTACACCTTC. Its protein is CASSDVRDYGYTF.

V usage is TRBV15 and J usage is TRBJ2-5; TRBD2 might be the D (5 bases). The CDR3 sequence is 15 residues long. Germline assignment: CDR1 LNHNV and CDR2 YYDKDF (reference sequence). V lost 5 bases to trimming and J lost 0 bases, with 13 bases between them. The CDR3 DNA reads as TGTGCCACCAGCTTCGGACTCAAGTACCAAGAGACCCAGTACTTC. Encoded protein: CATSFGLKYQETQYF.

This sequence joins TRBV6-5 and TRBJ1-1, with D unclear. Germline V gene lookup returns CDR1 MNHEY and CDR2 SVGAGI. Trimming left V 6 bases short and J 1 base short, with 15 bases between. This CDR3 is built from 15 residues. The CDR3: CASSRPLGGNTEAFF. The CDR3 DNA reads as TGTGCCAGCAGCCGACCCTTAGGCGGGAACACTGAAGCTTTCTTT.

The chain joins TRBV25-1 to TRBJ2-5; 10 bases align to TRBD2. The CDR3 has 16 residues. V trimming: 0 bases; J trimming: 1 base; junction bases outside the gene matches: 2. Germline V gene sequence: CDR1 MGHDK, CDR2 SYGVNS. CDR3 in amino acids: CASSEYPSGGQETQYF. CDR3 bases: TGTGCCAGCAGTGAATATCCTAGCGGGGGCCAAGAGACCCAGTACTTC.

This chain joins TRBV30 and TRBJ2-5, with D uncertain. The CDR3 sequence is 13 residues long. The V and J ends lost 0 bases and 0 bases respectively, with 5 bases between them. Germline CDR1 and CDR2: GTSNPN and SVGIG (reference sequence). CDR3 in amino acids: CAWSVAYQETQYF. The CDR3 DNA reads TGTGCCTGGAGTGTGGCATACCAAGAGACCCAGTACTTC.

The chain joins TRBV5-1 to TRBJ2-5; D remains unclear. V lost 1 base, J lost 5 bases, and 9 bases lay in between. This CDR3 spans 13 amino acids. The germline V gene encodes CDR1 SGHRS and CDR2 YFSETQ. The CDR3 here is CASSLSGHETQYF. CDR3 coding DNA: TGCGCCAGCAGCTTGTCAGGTCATGAGACCCAGTACTTC. The whole variable domain, filled in from reference TRBV5-1 and TRBJ2-5, reads KAGVTQTPRYLIKTRGQQVTLSCSPISGHRSVSWYQQTPGQGLQFLFEYFSETQRNKGNFPGRFSGRQFSNSRSEMNVSTLELGDSALYLCASSLSGHETQYFGPGTRLLVL.

V is TRBV7-2 and J is TRBJ2-3, with 8 bases identical to TRBD2. The CDR3 has 15 residues. Trimming at V came to 1 base and at J to 6 bases, leaving 6 bases not matched to a gene. Germline CDR1 and CDR2: SGHTA and FQGNSA. The CDR3 region has the DNA TGTGCCAGCAGCTTAGGACTAGCGAGGTCCGATACGCAGTATTTT. Its protein is CASSLGLARSDTQYF. Full variable domain (rest looked up from reference TRBV7-2 and TRBJ2-3): GAGVSQSPSNKVTEKGKDVELRCDPISGHTALYWYRQSLGQGLEFLIYFQGNSAPDKSGLPSDRFSAERTGGSVSTLTIQRTQQEDSAVYLCASSLGLARSDTQYFGPGTRLTVL.

As regards this clone: A much bigger clone sits one base away, suggesting this may be a read error. The V and J genes are TRBV7-9 and TRBJ2-5; 8 bases map to TRBD1. Germline-derived CDR1 and CDR2 are SEHNR and FQNEAQ (reference sequence). Trimming removed 8 bases from V and 5 bases from J; junction bases left unmatched: 7. The length of the CDR3 is 13 residues. In DNA, the CDR3 is TGTGCCAGCGGCTCCAGGGGGCCCGAGACCCAGTACTTC. Protein: CASGSRGPETQYF.